Listed here are 27 T cell receptor beta chains from one sample, sequenced in a study of blood T cell repertoires in COVID-19. The repertoire was sequenced with immunoSEQ multiplex PCR; TCRdb's copy has only in-frame clones and lacks some. Here the sample spans roughly 200,000 clones, 70% to 90% being singletons. Sequenced: peripheral blood. These receptors were obtained from a man in his 60s with acute or convalescent COVID-19.

This chain's CDR3 is CASSHSPGEGYEQYF. CDR3 coding DNA: TGTGCCAGCAGCCACTCTCCAGGGGAAGGCTACGAGCAGTACTTC. V and J are TRBV11-2 and TRBJ2-7, with D possibly being TRBD1 (6 bases). The germline V gene encodes CDR1 SGHAT and CDR2 FQNNGV. The CDR3 contains 15 residues. V was trimmed by 5 bases and J by 3 bases, leaving 17 bases between them.

V and J are TRBV7-9 and TRBJ2-1, with D maybe TRBD1 (6 bases). Deletions cut 5 bases from V and 3 bases from J, with 14 bases between. In germline, CDR1 is SEHNR, CDR2 FQNEAQ (reference sequence). The CDR3 consists of 15 residues. This chain's CDR3 is CASSPDGRGYNEQFF. The CDR3 nucleotides read TGTGCCAGCAGCCCCGACGGCAGGGGCTACAATGAGCAGTTCTTC.

This clone was detected a few times. V is TRBV19 and J is TRBJ1-6, with D tentatively TRBD1 (5 bases). The CDR3 sequence is 14 residues long. Germline V gene lookup returns CDR1 LNHDA and CDR2 SQIVND (reference sequence). Trimming removed 3 bases from V and 9 bases from J, with 12 bases in between. In nucleotides, the CDR3 is TGTGCCAGTAGTATGGGGGGTCGCGGTTCACCCCTCCACTTT. Amino acid sequence: CASSMGGRGSPLHF.

The gene calls are TRBV27 and TRBJ1-6; TRBD1 is a possible D gene (6 bases). The CDR3 totals 15 residues. In germline, CDR1 is MNHEY, CDR2 SMNVEV (reference sequence). Trimming removed 1 base from V and 10 bases from J, with 14 bases in between. CDR3 region: CASSLWGQGNSPLHF. CDR3 DNA: TGTGCCAGCAGTTTATGGGGGCAGGGTAACTCACCCCTCCACTTT.

This clone was observed a handful of times. J is TRBJ1-3 and V is TRBV5-4; the D gene is possibly TRBD1 (5 bases). Germline CDR1 reads SGHNT; CDR2 reads YYREEE (reference sequence). The CDR3 totals 12 residues. Trimming left V 4 bases short and J 9 bases short, with 11 bases between. For the CDR3, the DNA is TGTGCCAGCAGCCCCGGGGGAGCCACCATATATTTT. Translating it yields CASSPGGATIYF.

The gene calls are TRBV6-5 and TRBJ1-1, with 9 positions matching TRBD1. CDR3 size: 15 residues. Germline values: CDR1 MNHEY, CDR2 SVGAGI. The trim removed 0 bases at V and 5 bases at J, leaving 4 bases unmatched. CDR3 sequence reads: CASSYSWDRDTEAFF. DNA of the CDR3: TGTGCCAGCAGTTACTCTTGGGACAGGGATACTGAAGCTTTCTTT.

CDR3 nucleotide sequence: TGTGCCAGCAGTTACGTCGGTACAGATACGCAGTATTTT. This encodes CASSYVGTDTQYF. The V call is TRBV6-5, the J call TRBJ2-3; no definite D call. V lost 2 bases and J lost 3, with 6 bases in between. Per germline, CDR1 MNHEY and CDR2 SVGAGI. The length of the CDR3 is 13 residues.

The CDR3 is CASSLVRTSGGPDVQFF. DNA for the CDR3: TGTGCCAGCAGCTTGGTACGTACTAGCGGGGGCCCTGACGTACAGTTCTTC. The chain couples TRBV5-8 to TRBJ2-1, with 11 bases fitting TRBD2. Germline V gene lookup returns CDR1 SGHTS and CDR2 YDEGEE. The CDR3 loop spans 17 amino acids. The V segment lost 0 bases and the J segment 13 bases; nucleotides outside the gene matches: 15. Supplemented by reference TRBV5-8 and TRBJ2-1, the full variable domain reads EAGVTQSPTHLIKTRGQQATLRCSPISGHTSVYWYQQALGLGLQFLLWYDEGEERNRGNFPPRFSGRQFPNYSSELNVNALELEDSALYLCASSLVRTSGGPDVQFFGPGTRLTVL.

In its sample, this clone was seen a few times. V gene TRBV30 combines with J gene TRBJ2-3, with 7 bases aligning to TRBD1. From germline, CDR1 is GTSNPN and CDR2 SVGIG (reference sequence). Trimming cost V 4 bases and J 4 bases; bases outside gene matches: 8. This CDR3 has 14 amino acids. Here the CDR3 reads CAWTDRDRADTQYF. The DNA for the CDR3 is TGTGCCTGGACCGACAGGGACCGGGCAGATACGCAGTATTTT.

This clone was recorded a few times. This chain connects TRBV5-1 to TRBJ2-3; a possible D gene is TRBD1 (5 bases). Trimming stripped 0 bases from V and 2 bases from J, with 7 bases between. This CDR3 has 14 amino acids. Germline CDR1 SGHRS, CDR2 YFSETQ. The CDR3 loop is CASSLGTPTDTQYF. CDR3 nucleotides: TGCGCCAGCAGCTTGGGGACACCCACAGATACGCAGTATTTT.

This clone showed up many times. V gene TRBV11-2 combines with J gene TRBJ1-1; D is unclear. Deletions cut 2 bases from V and 4 bases from J, with 11 bases between. The CDR3 contains 14 residues. Germline-derived CDR1 and CDR2 are SGHAT and FQNNGV. The CDR3, as DNA: TGTGCCAGCAGCTTAATGGGAGGAGGCACTGAAGCTTTCTTT. It encodes CASSLMGGGTEAFF.

The chain combines TRBV7-2 with TRBJ1-6; 7 positions agree with TRBD1. CDR1 is SGHTA and CDR2 is FQGNSA in the germline V gene. V was clipped by 5 bases and J by 8 bases; unmatched bases: 15. The CDR3 totals 17 residues. In DNA, the CDR3 is TGTGCCAGCAGCCATCGACAGGGTAGAAGTCTAGATTCACCCCTCCACTTT. Amino acid sequence: CASSHRQGRSLDSPLHF.

The chain carries TRBV6-5 and TRBJ1-3; tentatively, D is TRBD1 (6 bases). CDR3 length equals 15 residues. CDR1 MNHEY and CDR2 SVGAGI come from the germline V gene. V lost 5 bases and J 2 bases, leaving 13 bases between the germline ends. This CDR3 reads CASSSGGQAGNTIYF. The DNA of the CDR3 is TGTGCCAGCAGTAGCGGGGGGCAGGCTGGAAACACCATATATTTT.

This clone has just one count. V and J are TRBV4-1 and TRBJ2-3; the D is unclear. The CDR3 has 13 amino acids. CDR1 and CDR2 (germline): MGHRA, YSYEKL. V was trimmed by 0 bases and J by 2 bases, leaving 3 bases between them. Written as DNA, the CDR3 is TGCGCCAGCAGCCAAGATATCACAGATACGCAGTATTTT. Protein sequence: CASSQDITDTQYF.

The chain couples TRBV10-2 to TRBJ2-1; TRBD2 matches at 8 bases. V trimming: 8 bases; J trimming: 2 bases; junction bases outside the gene matches: 17. The CDR3 extends over 18 amino acids. From germline, CDR1 is WSHSY and CDR2 SAAADI. CDR3 sequence: CASFPRGAGGDPYNEQFF. In DNA, the CDR3 is TGCGCCAGCTTTCCCCGCGGGGCGGGGGGCGACCCCTACAATGAGCAGTTCTTC.

V usage is TRBV10-3 and J usage is TRBJ2-5, with 7 bases fitting TRBD2. V trimming: 8 bases; J trimming: 2 bases; junction bases outside the gene matches: 5. The germline V gene encodes CDR1 ENHRY and CDR2 SYGVKD. CDR3 length equals 13 residues. CDR3: CAIGGGGQETQYF. In DNA, the CDR3 is TGTGCCATCGGTGGGGGGGGGCAAGAGACCCAGTACTTC.

The chain uses TRBV7-9 and TRBJ1-4, with TRBD1 as a possible D gene (6 bases). From germline, CDR1 is SEHNR and CDR2 FQNEAQ (reference sequence). CDR3 length: 14 residues. Between the trimmed V and J ends, which lost 5 bases and 7 bases, there was a span of 14 bases. The CDR3, as DNA: TGTGCCAGCAGCCGACAGGTAGCAGGTGAAAAACTGTTTTTT. Translated, it gives CASSRQVAGEKLFF.

The rearrangement joins TRBV12-3 or TRBV12-4 to TRBJ2-5; D may be TRBD1 (6 bases). V dropped 5 bases and J dropped 3 bases, with 10 bases sitting between them. This CDR3 has 13 amino acids. As DNA, the CDR3 is TGTGCCAGCAGTGTCACAGGGAAAGAGACCCAGTACTTC. It codes for CASSVTGKETQYF.

The chain joins TRBV6-2 or TRBV6-3 to TRBJ1-5, with D perhaps TRBD1 (6 bases). This CDR3 region has 14 residues. Germline V gene sequence: CDR1 MNHEY, CDR2 SVGEGT. V gave up 6 bases and J gave up 5 bases, with 14 bases separating them. The CDR3 here is CASSRRQAHQPQHF. The DNA for the CDR3 is TGTGCCAGCAGCAGAAGACAGGCCCATCAGCCCCAGCATTTT.

The rearrangement uses TRBV28 and TRBJ2-5, with TRBD2 matching 12 bases. Germline V gene sequence: CDR1 MDHEN, CDR2 SYDVKM. V lost 5 bases, J lost 2 bases, and 3 bases stayed unmatched. This CDR3 has 15 residues. CDR3 DNA sequence: TGTGCCAGCAGTCCTAGCGGGGGGGTACAAGAGACCCAGTACTTC. This gives the protein CASSPSGGVQETQYF.

This chain links TRBV6-5 with TRBJ2-5; TRBD2 agrees at 10 bases. V was pared by 7 bases and J by 5 bases, with 7 bases of the junction left unmatched. The CDR3 has 14 amino acids. The germline CDR1 and CDR2 sequences are MNHEY and SVGAGI. CDR3 bases: TGTGCCAGCAAGAGCGGGGGGGCCGGGGAGACCCAGTACTTC. The encoded protein is CASKSGGAGETQYF.

The chain's CDR3 is CAWSVHTDTQYF. CDR3 nucleotide sequence: TGTGCCTGGAGTGTACACACAGATACGCAGTATTTT. The chain joins TRBV30 to TRBJ2-3; D ambiguous. Germline V CDR1 and CDR2: GTSNPN, SVGIG (reference sequence). The germline V and J ends were trimmed by 0 bases and 2 bases, with 3 bases remaining between them. The CDR3 has 12 residues.

The J gene is TRBJ2-1, the V gene TRBV10-2; 13 bases fit TRBD2. J gave up 8 bases and V 6 bases, and 10 bases lay outside the gene matches. Germline CDR1 reads WSHSY; CDR2 reads SAAADI. The CDR3 has 16 amino acids. The chain's CDR3 is CASRALTSGGAHEQFF. The CDR3 region has the DNA TGCGCCAGCAGAGCCCTAACTAGCGGGGGGGCTCATGAGCAGTTCTTC.

V usage is TRBV28 and J usage is TRBJ1-1; D call uncertain. Germline CDR1 MDHEN, CDR2 SYDVKM. The CDR3 is 12 residues long. Trimming stripped 3 bases from V and 5 bases from J, with 7 bases between. The chain's CDR3 is CASSFGRTEAFF. The CDR3 coding sequence is TGTGCCAGCAGTTTCGGGAGGACTGAAGCTTTCTTT.

The chain carries TRBV19 and TRBJ2-1; 10 bases line up with TRBD1. Germline CDR1 and CDR2: LNHDA and SQIVND (reference sequence). Trimming removed 4 bases from V and 10 bases from J; junction bases left unmatched: 4. CDR3 size: 13 residues. CDR3 DNA: TGTGCCAGTAGTAGACAGGGGGCGCGGGAGCAGTTCTTC. It translates to CASSRQGAREQFF.

V usage is TRBV10-3 and J usage is TRBJ2-5; 8 bases fit TRBD1. Germline CDR1 is ENHRY and CDR2 is SYGVKD. The CDR3 consists of 15 residues. V lost 2 bases to trimming and J lost 1 base; unmatched junction nucleotides: 3. Written as DNA, the CDR3 is TGTGCCATCAGTGAGGGACAGGGACCCCAAGAGACCCAGTACTTC. Amino acids: CAISEGQGPQETQYF.

The chain uses TRBV9 and TRBJ2-1; 8 nucleotides line up with TRBD2. The V and J ends lost 0 bases and 6 bases, in that order; junction bases with no gene match: 5. From germline, CDR1 is SGDLS and CDR2 YYNGEE. The CDR3 spans 15 residues. The CDR3 DNA reads TGTGCCAGCAGCGTAGACCCGGGACTAGTCAATGAGCAGTTCTTC. This encodes CASSVDPGLVNEQFF.